The 3 T cell receptor beta chains below come from one sample, sequenced in a study of shared clonotypes between healthy human individuals. Produced via immunoSEQ multiplex PCR; TCRdb's table is partial and in-frame only. The sample records 850,000 to 1,200,000 clones, approximately 68% being singletons. Sequenced material: memory CD4+ T cells sorted from blood. Subset specified: CD45RA-negative fraction. The receptor set was obtained from a man aged 18 to 29 in good health.

This clone turned up a few times. The V and J genes are TRBV27 and TRBJ1-1, with D possibly TRBD1 on 5 matching bases. V lost 4 bases, J lost 4 bases, and 16 bases lay in between. CDR1 and CDR2 from the germline V gene are MNHEY and SMNVEV (reference sequence). The CDR3 extends over 15 amino acids. The CDR3 sequence is CASSSPQRGGTEAFF. CDR3 DNA sequence: TGTGCCAGCAGTTCTCCACAGAGGGGAGGCACTGAAGCTTTCTTT.

This clone was picked up a small number of times. The CDR3 nucleotides are TGTGCCAGCAGTACGGGACAGGGGTTTCATGAGCAGTTCTTC. This codes for CASSTGQGFHEQFF. The gene calls are TRBV14 and TRBJ2-1, with TRBD1 matching 10 bases. The CDR3 spans 14 residues. V was clipped by 6 bases and J by 8 bases; unmatched bases: 7. Germline CDR1 SGHDN, CDR2 FVKESK.

CDR3 sequence: CASLSIAGANVLTF. In nucleotides, the CDR3 is TGTGCCAGTCTCAGTATCGCTGGGGCCAACGTCCTGACTTTC. The V call is TRBV19, the J call TRBJ2-6; no definite D call. V lost 8 bases and J 2 bases, leaving 10 bases between the germline ends. From germline, CDR1 is LNHDA and CDR2 SQIVND (reference sequence). This CDR3 comprises 14 residues.